This T cell receptor (beta chain) came from a study of blood T cells in healthy people across ages. Study results and caveats: Diversity was estimated from one million T cells, and these estimates were considered underestimates.

For the second PCR, which ran for roughly 6 to 12 cycles, a sample-barcoded 5' primer and a J-beta primer mix were used. TCRdb processed the 5' RACE reads anew with MiXCR; each CDR3 protein has one entry. The top ten hold around 13% of the sample, which has about 1.1 million distinct CDR3 sequences, more than 30% seen once. Of note for this clonotype: Antigen unknown.

This CDR3 is built from 14 residues. Trimming took off 5 bases at V and 4 bases at J, with 13 bases between the two ends. The TCR was taken from a man aged 18 to 30 in good health. The chain joins TRBV12-3 or TRBV12-4 to TRBJ2-3; TRBD1 is a possible D gene (5 bases). Specimen: blood. CDR3 in DNA: TGTGCCAGCAGTCTTAGACAGAGAGCAGATACGCAGTATTTT. This codes for CASSLRQRADTQYF.